The 9 T cell receptor beta chains reported below all come from one sample, sequenced in a study of cytomegalovirus exposure and HLA in healthy donors. Generated by immunoSEQ multiplex PCR, the TCRdb table keeps only in-frame clones and is missing some. The sample includes 200,000 to 250,000 clones, approximately 80% of them seen just once. Sequencing was done on a sample of PBMCs. Receptors were obtained from a young woman in good health and CMV-seropositive.

J is TRBJ2-7 and V is TRBV11-2; D tentatively fits TRBD1 or TRBD2 (6 bases each). The V end lost 5 bases, the J end lost 2 bases, and 19 bases lay between the germline ends. This CDR3 is built from 16 residues. Germline-derived CDR1 and CDR2 are SGHAT and FQNNGV. CDR3 in amino acids: CASSRLRGQTTYEQYF. In nucleotides, the CDR3 is TGTGCCAGCAGCCGATTACGGGGGCAGACAACCTACGAGCAGTACTTC.

This rearrangement joins TRBV14 to TRBJ1-2; no clear D. The CDR3 extends over 13 amino acids. Deletions cut 3 bases from V and 6 bases from J, with 11 bases between. Per the germline V gene, CDR1 is SGHDN and CDR2 is FVKESK. The CDR3 DNA sequence: TGTGCCAGCAGCCACCCTGACCGACATGGCTACACCTTC. Residues: CASSHPDRHGYTF.

The V gene is TRBV29-1, the J gene TRBJ2-5; no definite D call. Germline V gives CDR1 SQVTM, CDR2 ANQGSEA. The CDR3 is 11 residues long. V gave up 6 bases and J gave up 4 bases, with 9 bases separating them. CDR3 sequence (DNA): TGCAGCGTGCCGTTCCGAGAGACCCAGTACTTC. Encoded protein: CSVPFRETQYF.

This chain links TRBV5-6 with TRBJ2-3, with unresolved D. CDR1 is SGHDT and CDR2 is YYEEEE in the germline V gene. V was pared by 3 bases and J by 6 bases, with 14 bases between. CDR3 size: 14 residues. The CDR3 sequence: CASSSISSGDTQYF. CDR3 coding DNA: TGTGCCAGCAGCTCGATATCGAGTGGGGATACGCAGTATTTT.

The chain carries TRBV13 and TRBJ2-7; D is perhaps TRBD1 or TRBD2 (5 bases each). Trimming took off 3 bases at V and 1 base at J, with 19 bases between the two ends. Germline CDR1 PRHDT, CDR2 FYEKMQ (reference sequence). CDR3 length: 17 amino acids. CDR3 nucleotide sequence: TGTGCCAGCAGCTTTCGCGATCGGGGCGTAGAGTCCTACGAGCAGTACTTC. Protein product: CASSFRDRGVESYEQYF.

V gene TRBV27 combines with J gene TRBJ1-2; D gene ambiguous. This CDR3 comprises 12 residues. Germline-derived CDR1 and CDR2 are MNHEY and SMNVEV (reference sequence). Trimming shortened V by 6 bases and J by 4 bases, and 9 bases separated the two germline ends. CDR3 protein: CASRTAPYGYTF. As DNA, the CDR3 is TGTGCCAGCAGGACGGCCCCCTATGGCTACACCTTC.

The J gene is TRBJ1-2, the V gene TRBV10-3; TRBD1 matches at 9 bases. Germline V gene lookup returns CDR1 ENHRY and CDR2 SYGVKD. Trimming took 5 bases from V and 4 from J; bases not matched to a gene: 5. The CDR3 is 14 amino acids. The CDR3 is CAISPGQGGYGYTF. The CDR3 DNA reads as TGTGCCATCAGTCCGGGACAGGGCGGCTATGGCTACACCTTC.

The gene calls are TRBV4-3 and TRBJ2-3, with TRBD2 matching 7 bases. With V trimmed by 0 bases and J by 4 bases, 16 bases remained unmatched. This CDR3 spans 19 amino acids. Germline V gene sequence: CDR1 LGHNA, CDR2 YSLEER. The CDR3 DNA reads as TGCGCCAGCAGCCAAGAAAGAGGAAACTGGCGGGAGCTCCCAGATACGCAGTATTTT. The encoded protein is CASSQERGNWRELPDTQYF.

The CDR3 protein is CASGASSTEAFF. For the CDR3, the DNA is TGTGCCAGCGGGGCGTCAAGCACTGAAGCTTTCTTT. The genes are TRBV6-5 and TRBJ1-1, with a tentative D call TRBD1 (5 bases). The CDR3 runs 12 residues. The germline V gene has CDR1 MNHEY and CDR2 SVGAGI. V shed 8 bases and J shed 4 bases, with 11 bases lying between them.